This T cell receptor beta chain derives from a study of identical twins. Study conclusions and caveats: There were fewer insertions in abundant cord blood beta clonotypes, but memory repertoires showed no such pattern. Models underestimated out-of-frame TCR alpha sharing in monozygotic twins.

V was shortened by 0 bases and J by 5 bases, with 8 bases between the two germline ends. There are 15 residues in the CDR3. CDR1 KGHSY and CDR2 FQNENV come from the germline V gene. In TCRdb, the 5' RACE reads were re-called with MiXCR into one record per CDR3 protein. Of 200,000 to 300,000 distinct CDR3 sequences in the sample, roughly 7% were seen once. On this clonotype: Its antigen is not identified.

The data also belong to a second study, concerning yellow fever vaccine responses in identical twins.

Material for sequencing was memory (CD45RO+) T cells sorted from blood. The source is a woman in her late teens or twenties in good health. The V gene is TRBV16, the J gene TRBJ1-6; TRBD1 might be the D (5 bases). The CDR3 DNA follows: TGTGCCAGCAGCCAATCCTTGGGGGATAATTCACCCCTCCACTTT. It encodes CASSQSLGDNSPLHF.